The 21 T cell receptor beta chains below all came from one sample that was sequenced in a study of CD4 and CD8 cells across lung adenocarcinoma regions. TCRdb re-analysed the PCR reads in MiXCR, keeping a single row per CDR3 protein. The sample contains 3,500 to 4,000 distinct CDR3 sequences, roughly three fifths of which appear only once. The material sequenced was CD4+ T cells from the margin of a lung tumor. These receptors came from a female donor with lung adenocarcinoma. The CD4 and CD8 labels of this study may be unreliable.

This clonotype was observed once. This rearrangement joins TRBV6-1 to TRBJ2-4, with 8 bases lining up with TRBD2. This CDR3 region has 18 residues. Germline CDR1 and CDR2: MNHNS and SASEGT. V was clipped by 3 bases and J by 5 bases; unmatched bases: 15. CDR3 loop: CASSDQPWLAGRENIQYF. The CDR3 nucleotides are TGTGCCAGCAGTGATCAACCATGGCTAGCGGGTAGGGAAAACATTCAGTACTTC.

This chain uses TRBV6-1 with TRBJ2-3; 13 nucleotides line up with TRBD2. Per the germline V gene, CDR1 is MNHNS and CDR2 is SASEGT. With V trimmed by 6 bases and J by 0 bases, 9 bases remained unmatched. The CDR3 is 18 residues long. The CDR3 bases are TGTGCCAGCAGGATCGGGACTAGCGGGATGACTAGCACAGATACGCAGTATTTT. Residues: CASRIGTSGMTSTDTQYF.

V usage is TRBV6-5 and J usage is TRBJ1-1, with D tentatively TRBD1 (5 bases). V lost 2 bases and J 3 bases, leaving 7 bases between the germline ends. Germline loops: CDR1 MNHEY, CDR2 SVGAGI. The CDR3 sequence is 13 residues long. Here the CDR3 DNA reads TGTGCCAGCAGTTACGGCAGGGACACTGAAGCTTTCTTT. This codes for CASSYGRDTEAFF.

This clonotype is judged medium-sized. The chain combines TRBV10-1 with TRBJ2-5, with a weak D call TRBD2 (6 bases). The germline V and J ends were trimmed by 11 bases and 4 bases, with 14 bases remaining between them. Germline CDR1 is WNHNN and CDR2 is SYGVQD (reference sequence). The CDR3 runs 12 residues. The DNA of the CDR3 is TGCGCCGGGTTAGCGGCCCCAGAGACCCAGTACTTC. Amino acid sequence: CAGLAAPETQYF.

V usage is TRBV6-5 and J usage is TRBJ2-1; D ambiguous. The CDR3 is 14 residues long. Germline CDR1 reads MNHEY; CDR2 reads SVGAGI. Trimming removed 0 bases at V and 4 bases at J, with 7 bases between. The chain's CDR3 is CASSYSRQYNEQFF. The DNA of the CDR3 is TGTGCCAGCAGTTACTCTCGGCAGTACAATGAGCAGTTCTTC.

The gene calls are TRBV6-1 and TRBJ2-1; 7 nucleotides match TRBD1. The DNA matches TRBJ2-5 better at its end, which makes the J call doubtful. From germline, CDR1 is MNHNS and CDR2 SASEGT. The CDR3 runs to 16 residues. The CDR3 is CASSAQLTGHRETQYF. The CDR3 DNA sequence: TGTGCCAGCAGTGCCCAACTGACAGGGCACCGAGAGACCCAGTACTTC.

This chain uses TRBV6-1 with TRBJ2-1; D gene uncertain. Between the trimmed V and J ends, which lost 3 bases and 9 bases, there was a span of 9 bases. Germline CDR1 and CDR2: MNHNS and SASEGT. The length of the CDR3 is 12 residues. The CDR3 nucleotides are TGTGCCAGCAGTGATCCCCCTTCTGAGCAGTTCTTC. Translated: CASSDPPSEQFF.

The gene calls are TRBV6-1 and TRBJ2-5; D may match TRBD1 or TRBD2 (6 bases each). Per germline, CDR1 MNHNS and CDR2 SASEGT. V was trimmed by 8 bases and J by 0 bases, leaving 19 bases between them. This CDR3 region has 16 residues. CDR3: CASGGFGGRDQETQYF. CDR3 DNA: TGTGCCAGCGGGGGGTTCGGGGGCCGTGACCAAGAGACCCAGTACTTC.

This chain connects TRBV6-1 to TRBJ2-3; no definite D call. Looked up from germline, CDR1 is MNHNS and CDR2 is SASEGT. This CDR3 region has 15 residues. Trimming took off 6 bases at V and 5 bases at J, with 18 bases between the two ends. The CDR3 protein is CASSLRRTEQDTQYF. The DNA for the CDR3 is TGTGCCAGCAGCCTTAGACGGACGGAGCAAGATACGCAGTATTTT.

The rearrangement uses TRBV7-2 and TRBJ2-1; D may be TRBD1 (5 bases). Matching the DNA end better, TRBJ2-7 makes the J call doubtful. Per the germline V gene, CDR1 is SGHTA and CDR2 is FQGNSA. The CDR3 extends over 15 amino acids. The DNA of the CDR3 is TGTGCCAGCAGCCCTTTGTATGGGGCCTACAATGAGCAGTACTTC. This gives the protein CASSPLYGAYNEQYF.

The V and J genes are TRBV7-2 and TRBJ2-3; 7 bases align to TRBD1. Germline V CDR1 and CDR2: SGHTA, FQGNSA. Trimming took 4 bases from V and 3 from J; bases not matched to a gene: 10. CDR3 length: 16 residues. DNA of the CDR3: TGTGCCAGCAGCTCAACAACAGGGGTATGGACAGATACGCAGTATTTT. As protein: CASSSTTGVWTDTQYF. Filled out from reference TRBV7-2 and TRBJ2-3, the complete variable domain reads GAGVSQSPSNKVTEKGKDVELRCDPISGHTALYWYRQSLGQGLEFLIYFQGNSAPDKSGLPSDRFSAERTGGSVSTLTIQRTQQEDSAVYLCASSSTTGVWTDTQYFGPGTRLTVL.

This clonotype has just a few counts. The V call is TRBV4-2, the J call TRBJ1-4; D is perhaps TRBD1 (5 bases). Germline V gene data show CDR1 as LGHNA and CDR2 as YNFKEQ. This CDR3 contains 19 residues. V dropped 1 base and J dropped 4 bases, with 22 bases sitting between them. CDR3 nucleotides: TGTGCCAGCAGCCAAGTGGTTGTAGACCCCGAGGGGTATAATGAAAAACTGTTTTTT. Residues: CASSQVVVDPEGYNEKLFF.

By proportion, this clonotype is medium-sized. The DNA for the CDR3 is TGTGCCAGCAGTTACAGGCGGGAGGTTGGCGGGGAGCTGTTTTTT. Protein sequence: CASSYRREVGGELFF. The gene calls are TRBV6-5 and TRBJ2-2; 8 bases map to TRBD2. V gave up 2 bases and J gave up 7 bases; unmatched junction bases: 6. CDR3 length: 15 residues. The germline V gene encodes CDR1 MNHEY and CDR2 SVGAGI.

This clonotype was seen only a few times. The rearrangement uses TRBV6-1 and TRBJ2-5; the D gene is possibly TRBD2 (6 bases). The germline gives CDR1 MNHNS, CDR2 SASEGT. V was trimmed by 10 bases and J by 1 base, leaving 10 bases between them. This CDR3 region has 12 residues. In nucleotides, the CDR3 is TGTGCCACTTACGGGGGCCAAGAGACCCAGTACTTC. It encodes CATYGGQETQYF.

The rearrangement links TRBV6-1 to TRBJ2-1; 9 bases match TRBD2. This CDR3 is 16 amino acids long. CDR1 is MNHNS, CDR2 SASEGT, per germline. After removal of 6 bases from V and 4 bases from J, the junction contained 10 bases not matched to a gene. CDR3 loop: CASRISGRKVYNEQFF. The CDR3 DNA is TGTGCCAGCAGGATTAGCGGGAGAAAGGTTTACAATGAGCAGTTCTTC.

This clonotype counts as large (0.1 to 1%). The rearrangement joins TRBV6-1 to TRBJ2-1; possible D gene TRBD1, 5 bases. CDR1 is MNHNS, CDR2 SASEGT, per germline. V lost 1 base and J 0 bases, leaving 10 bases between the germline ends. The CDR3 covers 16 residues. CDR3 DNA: TGTGCCAGCAGTGAAGATCAGGGAAGCTCCTACAATGAGCAGTTCTTC. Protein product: CASSEDQGSSYNEQFF.

The CDR3 here is CASQVLSSYEQYF. Here the CDR3 DNA reads TGTGCCAGCCAAGTCTTAAGCTCCTACGAGCAGTACTTC. The chain is built from TRBV6-1 and TRBJ2-5; D is ambiguous. The DNA end is more similar to TRBJ2-7, so the J call may be wrong. This CDR3 is 13 amino acids long. Germline V gene data show CDR1 as MNHNS and CDR2 as SASEGT.

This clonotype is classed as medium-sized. The CDR3 nucleotides are TGTGCCAGCAGAGGAGGGTATGGCTATGGCTACACCTTC. Translation gives CASRGGYGYGYTF. This rearrangement joins TRBV6-1 to TRBJ1-2; D is unclear. This CDR3 contains 13 residues. In germline, CDR1 is MNHNS, CDR2 SASEGT. The V gene lost 6 bases and the J gene lost 4 bases, with 12 bases spanning the gap.

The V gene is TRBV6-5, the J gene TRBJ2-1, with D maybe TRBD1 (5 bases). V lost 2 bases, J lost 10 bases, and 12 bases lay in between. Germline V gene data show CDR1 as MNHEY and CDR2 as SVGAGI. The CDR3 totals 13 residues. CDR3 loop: CASSYVRAREQFF. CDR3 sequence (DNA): TGTGCCAGCAGTTACGTCAGGGCGAGGGAGCAGTTCTTC.

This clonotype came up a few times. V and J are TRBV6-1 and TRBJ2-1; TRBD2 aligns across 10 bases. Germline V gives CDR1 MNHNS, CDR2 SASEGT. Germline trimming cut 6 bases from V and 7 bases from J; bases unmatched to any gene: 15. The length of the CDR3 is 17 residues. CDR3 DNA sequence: TGTGCCAGCAGCCACCCGGGGCTAGCGGGAGTCGAAAATGAGCAGTTCTTC. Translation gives CASSHPGLAGVENEQFF.

This chain's CDR3 is CASSGGGTSVQETQYF. DNA for the CDR3: TGTGCCAGCAGCGGAGGCGGGACTAGCGTACAAGAGACCCAGTACTTC. The genes are TRBV7-8 and TRBJ2-1; 10 nucleotides agree with TRBD2. The end of the DNA fits TRBJ2-5 better, so the J call may be wrong. Germline V gene sequence: CDR1 SGHVS, CDR2 FQNEAQ. The CDR3 consists of 16 residues.